Each of the 28 T cell receptor beta chains below was sequenced from the same sample in a study of Ad26.COV2.S vaccination and SARS-CoV-2 variants. Treatment defined: some 19 received Ad26.COV2.S at low or high dose, single or two shots; 5 received placebo; per-sample allocation not given. Day 63 after the first injection of vaccine or placebo was the sampling time. Produced via immunoSEQ multiplex PCR; TCRdb's table is partial and in-frame only. The sample contains under 600,000 clones, roughly 87% of which appear only once. The sequencing here drew on peripheral blood, taken in a trial of Ad26.COV2.S vaccine versus placebo. The receptors were gathered from a person between 18 and 65 years old who received the Ad26.COV2.S COVID-19 vaccine or a placebo.

This rearrangement joins TRBV25-1 to TRBJ2-1, with TRBD2 identical over 12 bases. The CDR3 is 15 amino acids. The trim removed 2 bases at V and 4 bases at J, leaving 0 bases unmatched. The germline gives CDR1 MGHDK, CDR2 SYGVNS. CDR3 coding DNA: TGTGCCAGCAGTGAACTAGCGGGAGGGTACAATGAGCAGTTCTTC. Its protein is CASSELAGGYNEQFF.

In regard to this clone: One junction end disagrees with the germline gene, perhaps due to a read error. The V call is TRBV3-1 (or the pseudogene TRBV3-2), the J call TRBJ2-5; D unclear. From germline, CDR1 is LGHDT and CDR2 YNNKEL (reference sequence). The CDR3 consists of 10 residues. DNA for the CDR3: TGTGCCAGCAGCCAAGGGACCCAGTACTTC. This translates into CASSQGTQYF.

The chain uses TRBV27 and TRBJ1-1; D unclear. The ends were cut back, 3 bases at V and 5 bases at J, with 10 bases in the middle. The CDR3 consists of 13 residues. CDR1 MNHEY and CDR2 SMNVEV come from the germline V gene (reference sequence). CDR3 loop: CASSFVRETEAFF. CDR3 DNA: TGTGCCAGCAGTTTTGTTAGGGAGACTGAAGCTTTCTTT.

The CDR3 spells CASRGVVGSKETNEKLFF. CDR3 DNA: TGTGCCAGCAGGGGGGTGGTAGGGTCCAAGGAGACTAATGAAAAACTGTTTTTT. The chain is built from TRBV25-1 and TRBJ1-4; D might be TRBD1 (5 bases). The CDR3 is made up of 18 amino acids. V was clipped by 6 bases and J by 2 bases, with 22 bases between them. CDR1 is MGHDK and CDR2 is SYGVNS in the germline V gene.

The CDR3 sequence: CATSRDYFSEQGEAFF. The CDR3, as DNA: TGTGCCACCAGCAGAGATTATTTTAGCGAACAGGGTGAAGCTTTCTTT. This chain joins TRBV15 and TRBJ1-1, with D possibly matching TRBD1 (6 bases). Germline V lookup: CDR1 LNHNV, CDR2 YYDKDF (reference sequence). The CDR3 runs 16 residues. V shed 0 bases and J shed 7 bases, with 18 bases lying between them.

The V and J genes are TRBV5-1 and TRBJ2-1, with D perhaps assigned TRBD1 or TRBD2 (5 bases each). The germline CDR1 and CDR2 sequences are SGHRS and YFSETQ. This CDR3 is 17 amino acids long. Trimming pared 1 base from V and 0 bases from J, leaving 14 bases between. CDR3 protein: CASSLRDLASSYNEQFF. CDR3 nucleotide sequence: TGCGCCAGCAGCTTGCGGGACCTGGCGAGCTCCTACAATGAGCAGTTCTTC.

The chain couples TRBV19 to TRBJ1-1; D is ambiguous. Germline values: CDR1 LNHDA, CDR2 SQIVND (reference sequence). CDR3 length equals 12 residues. V lost 7 bases to trimming and J lost 1 base, with 7 bases between them. CDR3 bases: TGTGCCAGTAAGAGAGGGAACACTGAAGCTTTCTTT. It codes for CASKRGNTEAFF.

The rearrangement uses TRBV10-3 and TRBJ2-1, with TRBD1 matching over 9 bases. The germline V gene encodes CDR1 ENHRY and CDR2 SYGVKD. Germline trimming cut 8 bases from V and 6 bases from J; bases unmatched to any gene: 11. There are 15 residues in the CDR3. The CDR3, as DNA: TGTGCCATCGCCGACCGGGACAGGGCAGGCAATGAGCAGTTCTTC. It specifies CAIADRDRAGNEQFF.

V gene TRBV5-1 combines with J gene TRBJ1-4; D not resolved. Trimming pared 0 bases from V and 8 bases from J, leaving 8 bases between. Germline V gene data show CDR1 as SGHRS and CDR2 as YFSETQ. The CDR3 covers 13 residues. The CDR3 here is CASSLEFREKLFF. The CDR3 bases are TGCGCCAGCAGCTTGGAGTTCAGGGAAAAACTGTTTTTT.

The chain couples TRBV28 to TRBJ2-7; D is uncertain. The CDR3 spans 15 residues. V was pared by 6 bases and J by 7 bases, with 22 bases between. Per germline, CDR1 MDHEN and CDR2 SYDVKM. The CDR3 protein is CASSRATLLPGEQYF. The CDR3 DNA follows: TGTGCCAGCAGCCGAGCCACCCTTTTGCCCGGGGAGCAGTACTTC.

This rearrangement joins TRBV19 to TRBJ1-4; 9 bases match TRBD1. Germline V lookup: CDR1 LNHDA, CDR2 SQIVND (reference sequence). V lost 3 bases, J lost 10 bases, and 6 bases stayed unmatched. There are 14 residues in the CDR3. The DNA of the CDR3 is TGTGCCAGTAGTATGGACAGGGGAAGGGGAAAACTGTTTTTT. Protein product: CASSMDRGRGKLFF.

V is TRBV5-5 and J is TRBJ1-2; 12 bases are shared with TRBD1. The CDR3 is made up of 14 amino acids. Germline V lookup: CDR1 SGHKS, CDR2 YYEKEE (reference sequence). V was clipped by 3 bases and J by 6 bases; unmatched bases: 3. CDR3 sequence (DNA): TGTGCCAGCAGCTCCGGGACAGGGGGCGATGGCTACACCTTC. This translates into CASSSGTGGDGYTF.

The chain links TRBV15 to TRBJ2-2, with D possibly being TRBD1 (6 bases). The CDR3 covers 15 residues. Trimming took off 7 bases at V and 2 bases at J, with 14 bases between the two ends. Germline CDR1 and CDR2: LNHNV and YYDKDF (reference sequence). CDR3 bases: TGTGCCACCAAAAGGACAGCACTAAACACCGGGGAGCTGTTTTTT. Translating it yields CATKRTALNTGELFF.

The chain employs TRBV25-1 and TRBJ1-6; weak D call: TRBD1 (6 bases). Germline V gene sequence: CDR1 MGHDK, CDR2 SYGVNS. V lost 7 bases, J lost 9 bases, and 19 bases lay in between. This CDR3 has 15 residues. The CDR3 loop reads CASNQQGKGRSPLHF. In DNA, the CDR3 is TGTGCCAGCAACCAACAGGGTAAAGGGCGTTCACCCCTCCACTTT.

The chain has TRBV3-1 (or the pseudogene TRBV3-2) and TRBJ2-7, with D perhaps TRBD1 (6 bases). Germline CDR1 is LGHDT and CDR2 is YNNKEL (reference sequence). This CDR3 region has 17 residues. V dropped 0 bases and J dropped 4 bases, with 19 bases sitting between them. The CDR3 nucleotides are TGTGCCAGCAGCCAAGAAAGCCAGGGGCGAGGAATATACGAGCAGTACTTC. Residues: CASSQESQGRGIYEQYF.

The J gene is TRBJ2-1, the V gene TRBV24-1, with 7 bases fitting TRBD2. Germline V gene data show CDR1 as KGHDR and CDR2 as SFDVKD. J lost 10 bases, V lost 3 bases, and 14 bases had no gene match. The CDR3 has 16 residues. This chain's CDR3 is CATSDPASPGRSEQFF. CDR3 bases: TGTGCCACCAGTGATCCGGCGAGCCCCGGGAGGTCGGAGCAGTTCTTC.

The CDR3 bases are TGTGCCAGCAGCTGGGGCCGCAACACAGATACGCAGTATTTT. Translation gives CASSWGRNTDTQYF. The rearrangement links TRBV5-4 to TRBJ2-3, with D perhaps matching TRBD1 (5 bases). V gave up 3 bases and J gave up 2 bases, with 10 bases separating them. The length of the CDR3 is 14 residues. CDR1 is SGHNT, CDR2 YYREEE, per germline (reference sequence).

The rearrangement joins TRBV4-1 to TRBJ2-3, with D perhaps matching TRBD1 (5 bases). This CDR3 is 16 amino acids long. In germline, CDR1 is MGHRA, CDR2 YSYEKL. Trimming cost V 1 base and J 2 bases, with 13 bases left between them. This CDR3 is CASSQGDSYPTDTQYF. In nucleotides, the CDR3 is TGCGCCAGCAGCCAAGGTGACAGTTACCCCACAGATACGCAGTATTTT.

This chain joins TRBV7-9 and TRBJ1-3, with unresolved D. V was cut by 2 bases and J by 0 bases, with 11 bases left in between. The CDR3 covers 16 residues. CDR1 and CDR2 from the germline V gene are SEHNR and FQNEAQ (reference sequence). The CDR3 sequence: CASSLFGDISGNTIYF. The CDR3 bases are TGTGCCAGCAGCTTATTTGGTGACATCTCTGGAAACACCATATATTTT. The full variable domain, with the rest looked up from reference TRBV7-9 and TRBJ1-3, is DTGVSQNPRHKITKRGQNVTFRCDPISEHNRLYWYRQTLGQGPEFLTYFQNEAQLEKSRLLSDRFSAERPKGSFSTLEIQRTEQGDSAMYLCASSLFGDISGNTIYFGEGSWLTVV.

This clone was found a few times. The chain employs TRBV4-2 and TRBJ2-1; 9 positions agree with TRBD1. The CDR3 runs to 15 residues. The germline CDR1 and CDR2 sequences are LGHNA and YNFKEQ. The junction had 8 bases not matched to a gene; V was cut back by 4 bases and J by 7 bases. CDR3 loop: CASSPAGQGRNEQFF. The CDR3 DNA reads TGTGCCAGCAGCCCCGCGGGACAGGGAAGGAATGAGCAGTTCTTC.

The rearrangement joins TRBV5-6 to TRBJ2-7, with D hard to call. Between the trimmed V and J ends, which lost 3 bases and 5 bases, there was a span of 6 bases. There are 11 residues in the CDR3. Germline V gene lookup returns CDR1 SGHDT and CDR2 YYEEEE. CDR3 sequence reads: CASSWQDEQYF. In nucleotides, the CDR3 is TGTGCCAGCAGCTGGCAAGACGAGCAGTACTTC.

This chain joins TRBV2 and TRBJ2-1, with D possibly being TRBD2 (7 bases). Germline-derived CDR1 and CDR2 are SNHLY and FYNNEI. The ends were cut back, 4 bases at V and 9 bases at J, with 22 bases in the middle. The CDR3 has 16 residues. CDR3 DNA: TGTGCCAGCAGTGTTTTCTCGGGCGGGAGAGGGGGTGAGCAGTTCTTC. Protein sequence: CASSVFSGGRGGEQFF.

This chain connects TRBV2 to TRBJ2-1; D gene uncertain. The CDR3 is 15 amino acids. The V end lost 8 bases, the J end lost 2 bases, and 16 bases lay between the germline ends. Germline CDR1 and CDR2: SNHLY and FYNNEI. CDR3: CASAPWVQPYNEQFF. In DNA, the CDR3 is TGTGCCAGCGCGCCGTGGGTACAGCCCTACAATGAGCAGTTCTTC.

The chain recombines TRBV4-2 with TRBJ1-4; TRBD1 matches 7 bases. Trimming removed 4 bases from V and 0 bases from J; junction bases left unmatched: 5. Germline assignment: CDR1 LGHNA and CDR2 YNFKEQ. The CDR3 extends over 16 amino acids. The CDR3 region is CASSRTGAATNEKLFF. The CDR3 coding sequence is TGTGCCAGCAGCCGAACAGGGGCCGCAACTAATGAAAAACTGTTTTTT.

V is TRBV7-3 and J is TRBJ2-2, with D possibly TRBD1 on 6 matching bases. CDR3 size: 14 residues. V lost 5 bases, J lost 1 base, and 8 bases lay in between. Germline assignment: CDR1 SGHTA and CDR2 FQGTGA. The CDR3 loop reads CASSRGQNTGELFF. CDR3 bases: TGTGCCAGCAGCCGGGGACAGAACACCGGGGAGCTGTTTTTT.

J is TRBJ2-5 and V is TRBV7-8; D is possibly TRBD2 (6 bases). The ends were cut back, 4 bases at V and 3 bases at J, with 12 bases in the middle. The CDR3 extends over 14 amino acids. Germline CDR1 is SGHVS and CDR2 is FQNEAQ. As DNA, the CDR3 is TGTGCCAGCAGCTCCGGGACTCTTAAAGAGACCCAGTACTTC. Protein sequence: CASSSGTLKETQYF. Full variable domain (missing parts from reference TRBV7-8 and TRBJ2-5): GAGVSQSPRYKVAKRGQDVALRCDPISGHVSLFWYQQALGQGPEFLTYFQNEAQLDKSGLPSDRFFAERPEGSVSTLKIQRTQQEDSAVYLCASSSGTLKETQYFGPGTRLLVL.

The chain joins TRBV7-9 to TRBJ1-3; a possible D gene is TRBD1 (6 bases). V dropped 4 bases and J dropped 2 bases, with 12 bases sitting between them. This CDR3 contains 15 residues. Germline CDR1 is SEHNR and CDR2 is FQNEAQ (reference sequence). The CDR3 nucleotides read TGTGCCAGCAGCTCCCATGGGGGGCCTGGAAACACCATATATTTT. It codes for CASSSHGGPGNTIYF. Supplemented by reference TRBV7-9 and TRBJ1-3, the full variable domain reads DTGVSQNPRHKITKRGQNVTFRCDPISEHNRLYWYRQTLGQGPEFLTYFQNEAQLEKSRLLSDRFSAERPKGSFSTLEIQRTEQGDSAMYLCASSSHGGPGNTIYFGEGSWLTVV.

The rearrangement links TRBV5-1 to TRBJ2-2, with TRBD2 identical over 10 bases. The CDR3 loop spans 15 amino acids. Germline trimming cut 5 bases from V and 6 bases from J; bases unmatched to any gene: 7. The germline V gene encodes CDR1 SGHRS and CDR2 YFSETQ. In DNA form, the CDR3 reads TGCGCCAGCAGACAGCTAGCGGGAGCGTCCGGGGAGCTGTTTTTT. It yields the protein CASRQLAGASGELFF.